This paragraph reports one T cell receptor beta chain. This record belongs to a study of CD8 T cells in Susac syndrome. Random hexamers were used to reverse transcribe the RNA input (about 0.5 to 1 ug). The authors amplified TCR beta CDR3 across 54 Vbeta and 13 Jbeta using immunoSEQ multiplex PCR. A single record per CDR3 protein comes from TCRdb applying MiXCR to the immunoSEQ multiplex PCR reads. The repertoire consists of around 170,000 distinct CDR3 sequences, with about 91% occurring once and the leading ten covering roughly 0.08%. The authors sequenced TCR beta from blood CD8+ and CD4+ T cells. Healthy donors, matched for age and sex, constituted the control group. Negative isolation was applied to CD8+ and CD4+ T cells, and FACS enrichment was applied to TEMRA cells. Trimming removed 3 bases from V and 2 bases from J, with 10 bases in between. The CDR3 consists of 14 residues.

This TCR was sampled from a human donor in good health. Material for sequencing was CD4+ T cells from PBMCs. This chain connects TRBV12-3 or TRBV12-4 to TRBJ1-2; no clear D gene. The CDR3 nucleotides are TGTGCCAGCAGTTTGATGGCACAGAACTATGGCTACACCTTC. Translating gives CASSLMAQNYGYTF.